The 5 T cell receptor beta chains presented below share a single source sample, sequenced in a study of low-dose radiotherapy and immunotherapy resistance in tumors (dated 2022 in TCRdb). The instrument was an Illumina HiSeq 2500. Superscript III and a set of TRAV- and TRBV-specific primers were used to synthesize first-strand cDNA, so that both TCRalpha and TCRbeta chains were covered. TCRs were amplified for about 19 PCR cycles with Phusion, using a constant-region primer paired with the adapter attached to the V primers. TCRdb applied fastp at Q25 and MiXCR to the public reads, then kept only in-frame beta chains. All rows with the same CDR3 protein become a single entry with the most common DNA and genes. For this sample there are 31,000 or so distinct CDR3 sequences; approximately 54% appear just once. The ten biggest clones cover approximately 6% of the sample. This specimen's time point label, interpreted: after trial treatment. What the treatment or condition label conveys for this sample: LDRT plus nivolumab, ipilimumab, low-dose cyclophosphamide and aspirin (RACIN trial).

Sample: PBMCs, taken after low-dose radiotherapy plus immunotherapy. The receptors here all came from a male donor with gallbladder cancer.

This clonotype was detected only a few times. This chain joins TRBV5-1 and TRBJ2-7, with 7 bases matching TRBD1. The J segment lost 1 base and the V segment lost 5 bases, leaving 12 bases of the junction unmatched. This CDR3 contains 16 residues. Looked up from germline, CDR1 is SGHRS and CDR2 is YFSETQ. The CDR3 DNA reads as TGCGCCAGCAGGCGTAGTGGACAGGCTCCGTCCTACGAGCAGTACTTC. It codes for CASRRSGQAPSYEQYF.

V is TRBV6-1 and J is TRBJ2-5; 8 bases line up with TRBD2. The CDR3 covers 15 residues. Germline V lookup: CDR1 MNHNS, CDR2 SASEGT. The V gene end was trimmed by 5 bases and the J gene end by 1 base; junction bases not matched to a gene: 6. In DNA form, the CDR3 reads TGTGCCAGCAGTACGGGACTAGTCGGCCAAGAGACCCAGTACTTC. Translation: CASSTGLVGQETQYF.

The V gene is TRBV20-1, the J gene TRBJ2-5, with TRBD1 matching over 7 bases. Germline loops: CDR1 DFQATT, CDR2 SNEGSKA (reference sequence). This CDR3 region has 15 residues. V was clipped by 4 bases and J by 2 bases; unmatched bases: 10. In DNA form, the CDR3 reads TGCAGTGCTACTGACCCCAGGGGGTTTCAAGAGACCCAGTACTTC. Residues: CSATDPRGFQETQYF.

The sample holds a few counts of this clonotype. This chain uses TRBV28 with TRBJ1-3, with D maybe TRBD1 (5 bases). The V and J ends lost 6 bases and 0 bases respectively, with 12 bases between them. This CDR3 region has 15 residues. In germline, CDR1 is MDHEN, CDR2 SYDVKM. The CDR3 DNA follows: TGTGCCAGCAGATCCTACGGGACCTCTGGAAACACCATATATTTT. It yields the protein CASRSYGTSGNTIYF.

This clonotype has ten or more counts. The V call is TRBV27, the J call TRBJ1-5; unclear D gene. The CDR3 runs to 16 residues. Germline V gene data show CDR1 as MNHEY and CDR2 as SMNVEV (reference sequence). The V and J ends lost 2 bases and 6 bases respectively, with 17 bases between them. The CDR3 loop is CASSLNSPGLSQPQHF. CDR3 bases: TGTGCCAGCAGTTTAAATTCTCCCGGGCTTAGTCAGCCCCAGCATTTT.